This TCR beta chain was obtained from a study of follicular helper T cells after annual influenza vaccination. Whole-study results and caveats: Just roughly 9.5-20% of cells analyzed had recovered productive TCRB sequences.

Concerning this clone itself: Its specificity is unknown.

V lost 0 bases to trimming and J lost 2 bases, with 10 bases between them. Per germline, CDR1 LNHNV and CDR2 YYDKDF (reference sequence). This CDR3 is built from 15 residues. Time point reported: 2014-2015 season, pre-vaccination. Blood volume per time point ranged from roughly 40 to 100 mL. Sequencing used immunoSEQ multiplex PCR; TCRdb keeps in-frame clones, though not all of them. The table records some 15,000 clones, about four fifths of them present only once. The specimen was CXCR5- memory CD4+ T cells sorted from blood, collected on the day of influenza vaccination. This rearrangement joins TRBV15 to TRBJ2-5; no reliable D call. This receptor was identified in an adult who received the influenza vaccine. CDR3 nucleotides: TGTGCCACCAGCAGAGATGGCAGGTTTCAAGAGACCCAGTACTTC. The encoded protein is CATSRDGRFQETQYF.